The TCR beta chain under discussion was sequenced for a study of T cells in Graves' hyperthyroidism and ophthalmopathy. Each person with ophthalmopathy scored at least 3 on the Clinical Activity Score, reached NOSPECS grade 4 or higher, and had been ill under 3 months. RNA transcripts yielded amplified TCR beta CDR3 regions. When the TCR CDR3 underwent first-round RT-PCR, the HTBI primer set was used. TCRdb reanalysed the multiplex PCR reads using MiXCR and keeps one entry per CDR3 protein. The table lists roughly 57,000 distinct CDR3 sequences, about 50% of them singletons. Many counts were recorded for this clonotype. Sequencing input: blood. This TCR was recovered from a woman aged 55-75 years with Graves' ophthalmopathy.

The CDR3 coding sequence is TGTGCCAGCAGCCAAGATATGACAGCTAGCACAGATACGCAGTATTTT. It codes for CASSQDMTASTDTQYF. This sequence joins TRBV4-2 and TRBJ2-3; D perhaps matches TRBD1 (5 bases). This CDR3 region has 16 residues. The V gene's germline CDR1 is LGHNA and CDR2 YNFKEQ. Between the trimmed V and J ends, which lost 0 bases and 0 bases, there was a span of 10 bases.